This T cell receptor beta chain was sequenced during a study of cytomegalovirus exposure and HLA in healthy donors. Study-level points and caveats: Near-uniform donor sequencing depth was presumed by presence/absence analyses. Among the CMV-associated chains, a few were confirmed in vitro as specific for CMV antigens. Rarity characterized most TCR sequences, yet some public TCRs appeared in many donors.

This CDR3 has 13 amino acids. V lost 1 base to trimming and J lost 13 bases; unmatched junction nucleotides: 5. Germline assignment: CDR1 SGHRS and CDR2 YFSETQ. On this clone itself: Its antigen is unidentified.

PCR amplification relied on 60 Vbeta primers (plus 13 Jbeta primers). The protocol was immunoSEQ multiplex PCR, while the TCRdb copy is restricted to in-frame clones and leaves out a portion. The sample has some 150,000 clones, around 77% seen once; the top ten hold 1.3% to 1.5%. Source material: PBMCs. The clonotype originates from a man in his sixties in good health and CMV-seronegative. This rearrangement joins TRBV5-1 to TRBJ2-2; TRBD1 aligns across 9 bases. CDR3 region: CASSLRGQGGLFF. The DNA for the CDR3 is TGCGCCAGCAGCTTGAGGGGACAGGGCGGGCTGTTTTTT.